This TCR beta chain was identified during a study of regulatory T cells in long-lasting Graves disease. Assembly of TCR beta libraries relied on iRepertoire HTBI primers together with Arm-PCR of CDR3 regions. TCRdb recomputed calls from the multiplex PCR reads with MiXCR, one row per CDR3 protein. This sample has 350,000 to 500,000 distinct CDR3 sequences, with over 20% found just once. This clonotype is a singleton in its sample. The germline V gene has CDR1 ENHRY and CDR2 SYGVKD. The CDR3 is 13 residues long. V gave up 0 bases and J gave up 1 base, with 2 bases separating them. Described time point: persistent/refractory GD, antithyroid drugs over 5 years with positive TRAb. Generation of the TCR library employed RNA extracted from PBMCs.

The source is a female donor with Graves disease. The sequencing here drew on peripheral blood mononuclear cells (PBMCs), taken when the disease was refractory, from a patient treated with antithyroid drugs. This chain links TRBV10-3 with TRBJ2-3, with D unclear. The CDR3 DNA is TGTGCCATCAGTGAGTCTGGCACAGATACGCAGTATTTT. Protein product: CAISESGTDTQYF.